This entry lists 6 T cell receptor beta chains sequenced from one sample in a study of T-cell reconstitution after alpha-beta-depleted transplantation in children. The authors prepared the TCRbeta library with unique molecular identifiers. In TCRdb, the PCR reads were re-called with MiXCR into one record per CDR3 protein. Of roughly 220,000 distinct CDR3 sequences in the sample, about 8.2% were seen once. This specimen was PBMCs, mostly from graft donor cells, taken 360 days after TCRalphabeta/CD19-depleted stem cell transplant. The source is a male patient between 2 and 15 years old who had a stem cell transplant for acute myeloid leukemia, so the T cells may come from the graft donor.

This clonotype was seen a handful of times. This rearrangement joins TRBV9 to TRBJ2-3; D possibly corresponds to TRBD1 (6 bases). The germline gives CDR1 SGDLS, CDR2 YYNGEE. The CDR3 consists of 14 residues. Trimming removed 3 bases at V and 2 bases at J, with 10 bases between. CDR3 nucleotides: TGTGCCAGCAGCGGCGGACAGTACACAGATACGCAGTATTTT. Translating gives CASSGGQYTDTQYF.

This clonotype appeared many times. The V and J genes are TRBV29-1 and TRBJ2-4, with a tentative D call TRBD1 (5 bases). The V gene's germline CDR1 is SQVTM and CDR2 ANQGSEA. The CDR3 is made up of 12 amino acids. Trimming shortened V by 3 bases and J by 4 bases, and 7 bases separated the two germline ends. The chain's CDR3 is CSVDSGKNIQYF. The CDR3 bases are TGCAGCGTTGATTCAGGGAAAAACATTCAGTACTTC.

This clonotype was recorded at least ten times. This chain connects TRBV5-6 to TRBJ2-5; 7 bases fit TRBD1. In germline, CDR1 is SGHDT, CDR2 YYEEEE. The ends lost 2 bases at V and 5 bases at J; junction bases unmatched: 6. The length of the CDR3 is 14 residues. CDR3 nucleotide sequence: TGTGCCAGCAGCTTTGACAGGGTCCGGGAGACCCAGTACTTC. Its protein is CASSFDRVRETQYF. Complete variable domain (other parts from reference TRBV5-6 and TRBJ2-5): DAGVTQSPTHLIKTRGQQVTLRCSPKSGHDTVSWYQQALGQGPQFIFQYYEEEERQRGNFPDRFSGHQFPNYSSELNVNALLLGDSALYLCASSFDRVRETQYFGPGTRLLVL.

About this clonotype itself: A read error may be the cause here, since a much bigger clone is one base away. The chain is built from TRBV27 and TRBJ2-2; perhaps TRBD2 as D (6 bases). V shed 0 bases and J shed 4 bases, with 15 bases lying between them. The CDR3 covers 17 residues. CDR1 and CDR2 (germline): MNHEY, SMNVEV (reference sequence). This chain's CDR3 is CASSLSRTNGVTGELFF. The CDR3 coding sequence is TGTGCCAGCAGTTTATCCAGGACTAACGGGGTCACCGGGGAGCTGTTTTTT.

In this sample, this clonotype turned up a few times. The chain recombines TRBV5-1 with TRBJ2-7; D is uncertain. The CDR3 loop spans 14 amino acids. The germline gives CDR1 SGHRS, CDR2 YFSETQ. V was trimmed by 0 bases and J by 2 bases, leaving 9 bases between them. The CDR3 protein is CASSLARPAYEQYF. The CDR3 DNA sequence: TGCGCCAGCAGCTTGGCTCGGCCGGCCTACGAGCAGTACTTC.

In the case of this clonotype: A much bigger clone sits one base away, suggesting this may be a read error. This chain uses TRBV5-8 with TRBJ1-3; D is uncertain. This CDR3 region has 16 residues. In germline, CDR1 is SGHTS, CDR2 YDEGEE. In DNA, the CDR3 is TGTGCCAGCAGCAACCTGGTGGGGAGCTCTAGAAACACCATATATTTT. It is translated as CASSNLVGSSRNTIYF.